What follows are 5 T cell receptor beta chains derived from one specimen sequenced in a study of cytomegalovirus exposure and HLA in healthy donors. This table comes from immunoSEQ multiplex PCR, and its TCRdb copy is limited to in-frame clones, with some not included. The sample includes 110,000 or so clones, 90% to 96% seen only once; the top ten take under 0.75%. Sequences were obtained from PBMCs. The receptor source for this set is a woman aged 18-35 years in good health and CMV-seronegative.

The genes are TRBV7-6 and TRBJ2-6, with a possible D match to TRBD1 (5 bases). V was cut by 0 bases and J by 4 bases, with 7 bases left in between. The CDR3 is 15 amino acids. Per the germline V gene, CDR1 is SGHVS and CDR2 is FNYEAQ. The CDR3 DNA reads TGTGCCAGCAGCTTAGCAGGGGTGGGGGCCAACGTCCTGACTTTC. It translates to CASSLAGVGANVLTF. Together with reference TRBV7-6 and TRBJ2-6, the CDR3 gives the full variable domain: GAGVSQSPRYKVTKRGQDVALRCDPISGHVSLYWYRQALGQGPEFLTYFNYEAQQDKSGLPNDRFSAERPEGSISTLTIQRTEQRDSAMYRCASSLAGVGANVLTFGAGSRLTVL.

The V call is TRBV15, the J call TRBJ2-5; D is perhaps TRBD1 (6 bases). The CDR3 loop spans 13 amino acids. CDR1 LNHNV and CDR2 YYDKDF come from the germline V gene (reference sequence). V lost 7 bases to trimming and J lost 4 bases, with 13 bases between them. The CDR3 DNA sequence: TGTGCCACCATAGACAGGTTTGGAGAGACCCAGTACTTC. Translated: CATIDRFGETQYF.

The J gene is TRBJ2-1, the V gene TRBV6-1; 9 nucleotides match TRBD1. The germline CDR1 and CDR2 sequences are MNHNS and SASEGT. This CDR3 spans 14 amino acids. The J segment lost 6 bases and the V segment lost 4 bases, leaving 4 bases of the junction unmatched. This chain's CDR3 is CASSAQGAINEQFF. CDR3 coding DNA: TGTGCCAGCAGTGCACAGGGGGCGATCAATGAGCAGTTCTTC.

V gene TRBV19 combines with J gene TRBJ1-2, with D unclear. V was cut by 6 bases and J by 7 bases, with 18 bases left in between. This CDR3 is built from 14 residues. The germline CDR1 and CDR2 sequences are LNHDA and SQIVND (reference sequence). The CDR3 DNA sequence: TGTGCCAGTAGCCCCGGGGTCAAAAACGGTGGCTACACCTTC. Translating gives CASSPGVKNGGYTF.

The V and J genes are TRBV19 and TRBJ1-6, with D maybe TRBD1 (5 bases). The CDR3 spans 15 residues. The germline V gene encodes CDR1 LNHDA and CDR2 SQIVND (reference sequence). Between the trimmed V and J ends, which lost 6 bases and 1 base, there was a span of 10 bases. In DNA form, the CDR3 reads TGTGCCAGTAGCTCACGACAGTCCTATAATTCACCCCTCCACTTT. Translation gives CASSSRQSYNSPLHF.